This T cell receptor (beta chain) was profiled in a study of blood T cell repertoires in COVID-19 (dated by TCRdb to between 2020 and 2021). Notes on the research overall: Samples covering the acute and convalescent phases of COVID-19 were provided by collaborators in the United States, Italy and Spain. The repertoires were released in a freely available public database meant as a resource for research on the immune response to SARS-CoV-2. Subjects who had been exposed to COVID-19, were actively infected with it, or had recovered from it provided the deeply sampled blood TCRbeta repertoires that made up the dataset. Samples came from the ongoing ImmuneRACE study (first 160 participants) plus 1,254 subjects from 6 global collaborators. The prospective study material was composed of cDNA or gDNA derived from T cells, B-cell-depleted T cells, or PBMCs. Sample metadata almost always included a de-identified subject ID, COVID-19 status, age in years and sex. Where available, HLA class I and class II types were taken from metadata supplied by the sample provider and were not determined by assay-based typing. What the study reported, not specific to this receptor: The quantity of clinical and demographic metadata differed by source and by participant and was supplied without curation.

The germline V and J ends show losses of 4 bases and 4 bases respectively, and no gene match explains 8 bases of the junction. Spanning cysteine to phenylalanine, the CDR3 consists of 16 amino acids. Just CDR3 DNA is preserved here, 48 bases in frame from base 1. Per the germline V gene, KGHSY is the CDR1 and FQNENV is the CDR2. The immunoSEQ Assay, a bias-controlled multiplex PCR, was used to amplify TCRbeta CDR3 regions from genomic DNA. The study's own analysis went as follows. The number of nucleated cells in each sample was estimated from the amplification of reference gene primers within the assay. To quantify the absolute abundance of each unique TCRbeta CDR3 rearrangement, sequence reads were collapsed and filtered. For each sample, productive Simpson clonality was calculated as the square root of Simpson's diversity index across productive rearrangements. This immuneACCESS table, as held by TCRdb, lists in-frame sequences with V and J called but not all clones. Of the missing ones, under half trace to an unresolved V gene in checked studies; the others have no known cause. That table gives V, J and clone size, and the DNA gave D and trimming. The table for this sample lists almost 400,000 clones; about 89% of them were counted only once. Approximately 2.5% of the sample rests with the top ten.

As regards this clone: Its binding antigen is unknown. No much larger clone exists at a distance of one base, and base qualities are not known.

In Seattle, one collaborating source enrolled patients while the infection was active and tracked those patients longitudinally over the course of disease. Whole blood was collected in K2EDTA tubes by collaborating institutions according to the institutions' own protocols. Collaborator samples were shipped for TCRbeta analysis as frozen whole blood, isolated PBMCs, or DNA extracted from either sample type. The sequenced sample consisted of peripheral blood. This clonotype originated in a woman aged 60-70 years with COVID-19, enrolled during active disease. The sequence joins TRBV16 to TRBJ1-1, with 11 bases aligning to TRBD1. The CDR3 reads as follows: CASSLLSGTGGTEAFF. The DNA sequence is as follows: TGTGCCAGCAGCCTCCTCAGCGGGACAGGGGGCACTGAAGCTTTCTTT.